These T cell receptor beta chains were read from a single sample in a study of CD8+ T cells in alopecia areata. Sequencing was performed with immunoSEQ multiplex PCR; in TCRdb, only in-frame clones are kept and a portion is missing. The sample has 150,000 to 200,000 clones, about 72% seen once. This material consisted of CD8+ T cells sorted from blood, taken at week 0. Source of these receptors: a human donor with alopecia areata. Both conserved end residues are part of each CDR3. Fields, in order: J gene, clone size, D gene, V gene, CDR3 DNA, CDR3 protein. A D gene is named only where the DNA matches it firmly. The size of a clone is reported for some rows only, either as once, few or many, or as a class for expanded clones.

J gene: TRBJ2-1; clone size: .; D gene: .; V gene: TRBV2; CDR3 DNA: TGTGCCAGCAGTGAATTCCTCCGGGGTGAGCAGTTCTTC; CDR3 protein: CASSEFLRGEQFF
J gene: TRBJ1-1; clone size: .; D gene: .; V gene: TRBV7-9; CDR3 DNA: TGTGCCAGCAGCTTAGGTCAGGTGGAGGTGGCTGAAGCTTTCTTT; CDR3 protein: CASSLGQVEVAEAFF
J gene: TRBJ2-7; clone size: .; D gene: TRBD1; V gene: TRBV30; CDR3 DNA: TGTGCCTGGAGTGTCGGGACAGGGGCCTCCTACGAGCAGTACTTC; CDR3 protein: CAWSVGTGASYEQYF
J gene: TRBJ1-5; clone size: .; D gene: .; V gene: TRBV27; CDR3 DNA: TGTGCCAGCAGTCCCCGGGACAGCAATCAGCCCCAGCATTTT; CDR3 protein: CASSPRDSNQPQHF
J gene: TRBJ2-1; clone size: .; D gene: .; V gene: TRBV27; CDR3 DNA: .; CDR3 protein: CASSSSSGRNEQFF
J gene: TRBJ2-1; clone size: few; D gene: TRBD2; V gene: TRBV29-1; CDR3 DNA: TGCAGCGTTGTGGGCGGGGGGTACAATGAGCAGTTCTTC; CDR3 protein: CSVVGGGYNEQFF
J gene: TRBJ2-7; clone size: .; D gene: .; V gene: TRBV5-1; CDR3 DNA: TGCGCCAGCAGCGATGCAGGGAGCTCCTACGAGCAGTACTTC; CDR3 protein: CASSDAGSSYEQYF
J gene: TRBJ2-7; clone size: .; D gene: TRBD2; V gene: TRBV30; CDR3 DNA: TGTGCCTGGATCGGTAGGACTAGCGGGGGCTACGAGCAGTACTTC; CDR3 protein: CAWIGRTSGGYEQYF
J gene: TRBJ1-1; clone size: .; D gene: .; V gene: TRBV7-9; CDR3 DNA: TGTGCCAGCAGGATAAACACTGAAGCTTTCTTT; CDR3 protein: CASRINTEAFF
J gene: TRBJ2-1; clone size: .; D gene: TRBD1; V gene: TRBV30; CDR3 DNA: TGTGCCTGGAGTACAGGGGATGATGAGCAGTTCTTC; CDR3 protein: CAWSTGDDEQFF
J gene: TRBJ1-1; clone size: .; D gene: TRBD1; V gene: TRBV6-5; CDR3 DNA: TGTGCCAGTCCGAGGGACAGGGCGAACACTGAAGCTTTCTTT; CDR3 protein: CASPRDRANTEAFF
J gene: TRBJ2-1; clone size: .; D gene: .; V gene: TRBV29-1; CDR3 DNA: TGCAGCGTTCTTTACAGGGAATATGAGCAGTTCTTC; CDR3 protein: CSVLYREYEQFF
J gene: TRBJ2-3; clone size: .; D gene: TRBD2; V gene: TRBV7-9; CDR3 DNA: TGTGCCAGCAGCTTCTCAGCGGGGGAGCTGGCTAGCACAGATACGCAGTATTTT; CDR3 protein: CASSFSAGELASTDTQYF
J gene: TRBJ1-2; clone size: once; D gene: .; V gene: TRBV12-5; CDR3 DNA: TGTGCTAGTGGTTTGGTACCGGAGATCCTTAACTATGGCTACACCTTC; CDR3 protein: CASGLVPEILNYGYTF
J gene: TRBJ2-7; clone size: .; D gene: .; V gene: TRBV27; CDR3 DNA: TGTGCCAGCAGTTTAGGGGGCAGGCCCTACGAGCAGTACTTC; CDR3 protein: CASSLGGRPYEQYF
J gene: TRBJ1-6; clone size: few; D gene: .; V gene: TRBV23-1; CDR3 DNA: TGCGCCAGGAGTCAGGAAGGCCCAGAGGAGACCCTCCACTTT; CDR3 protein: CARSQEGPEETLHF
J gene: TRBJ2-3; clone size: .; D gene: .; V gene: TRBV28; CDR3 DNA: TGTGCCAGCACCATGGGGCTGACAGATACGCAGTATTTT; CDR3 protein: CASTMGLTDTQYF
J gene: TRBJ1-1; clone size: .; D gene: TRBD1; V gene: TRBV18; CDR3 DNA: TGTGCCAGCTCACTCGACAGGGTAAGCGGTGCGTTGACTGAAGCTTTCTTT; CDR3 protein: CASSLDRVSGALTEAFF
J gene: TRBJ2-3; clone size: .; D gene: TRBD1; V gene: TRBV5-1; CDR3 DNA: TGCGCCAGCAGCCCCCGGGACAGGGTGGGCACAGATACGCAGTATTTT; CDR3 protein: CASSPRDRVGTDTQYF
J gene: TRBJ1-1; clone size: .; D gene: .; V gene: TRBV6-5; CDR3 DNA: TGTGCCAGCAGTTACTCGAGCAGAGGTACTGAAGCTTTCTTT; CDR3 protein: CASSYSSRGTEAFF
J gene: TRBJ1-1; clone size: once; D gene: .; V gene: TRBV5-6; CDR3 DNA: TGTGCCAGCAGTCTCGGCCTACCCACTGAAGCTTTCTTT; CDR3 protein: CASSLGLPTEAFF
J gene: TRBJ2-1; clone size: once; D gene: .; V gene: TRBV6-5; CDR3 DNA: TGTGCCAGCAGTTACTCGAGGACCCTGTTCGATGAGCAGTTCTTC; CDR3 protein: CASSYSRTLFDEQFF
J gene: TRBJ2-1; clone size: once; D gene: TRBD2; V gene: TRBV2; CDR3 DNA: TGTGCCAGCAGTGACGGGACGACTAGCGGGGGCCATGAGCAGTTCTTC; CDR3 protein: CASSDGTTSGGHEQFF
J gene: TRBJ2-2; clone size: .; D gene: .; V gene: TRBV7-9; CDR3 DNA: TGTGCCAGCAGCTTAGACACCGGGGAGCTGTTTTTT; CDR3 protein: CASSLDTGELFF
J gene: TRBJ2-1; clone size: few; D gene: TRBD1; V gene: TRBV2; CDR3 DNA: TGTGCCAGCAATCCGTGGCAGGGGGAGTTCTTC; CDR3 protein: CASNPWQGEFF
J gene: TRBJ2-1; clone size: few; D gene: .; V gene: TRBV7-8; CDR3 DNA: TGTGCCAGCAGCTTAGTGGAGCTGCGGTACAATGAGCAGTTCTTC; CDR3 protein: CASSLVELRYNEQFF
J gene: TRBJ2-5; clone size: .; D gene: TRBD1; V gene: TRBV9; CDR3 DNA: TGTGCCAGCAGCGCCGACAGGGGTTCAGAGACCCAGTACTTC; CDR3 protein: CASSADRGSETQYF
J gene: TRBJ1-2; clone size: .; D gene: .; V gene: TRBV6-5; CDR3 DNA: TGTGCCAGCAGTTACGAGGGAGGAACAAGCTATGGCTACACCTTC; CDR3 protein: CASSYEGGTSYGYTF
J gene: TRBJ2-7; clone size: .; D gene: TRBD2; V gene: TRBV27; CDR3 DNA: TGTGCCAGCAGTTTACTAGCGGGGGACAGAAAGCAGTACTTC; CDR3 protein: CASSLLAGDRKQYF
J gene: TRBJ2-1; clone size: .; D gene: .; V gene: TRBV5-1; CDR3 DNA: TGCGCCAGCAGCCAAAACAAGGCTGAGCAGTTCTTC; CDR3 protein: CASSQNKAEQFF
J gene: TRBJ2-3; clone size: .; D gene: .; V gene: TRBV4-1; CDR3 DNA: TGCGCCAGCAGCTCTCTCATGGTTTCCACAGATACGCAGTATTTT; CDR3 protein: CASSSLMVSTDTQYF
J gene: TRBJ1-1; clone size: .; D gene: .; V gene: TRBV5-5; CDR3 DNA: TGTGCCAGCAGCTTGGGGCAGACTGAAGCTTTCTTT; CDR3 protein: CASSLGQTEAFF
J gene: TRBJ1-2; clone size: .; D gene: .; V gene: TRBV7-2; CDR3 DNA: TGTGCCAGCAGCCCGGGCGAGATCTATGGCTACACCTTC; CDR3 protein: CASSPGEIYGYTF
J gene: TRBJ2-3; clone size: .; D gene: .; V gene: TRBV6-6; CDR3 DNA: TGTGCCAGCAGTCCCCTTGGCGGGACAGCCACAGATACGCAGTATTTT; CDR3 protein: CASSPLGGTATDTQYF
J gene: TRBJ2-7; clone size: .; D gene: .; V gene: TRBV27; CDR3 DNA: TGTGCCAGCAGTTCCGAACTAGGTTCCTACGAGCAGTACTTC; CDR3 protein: CASSSELGSYEQYF
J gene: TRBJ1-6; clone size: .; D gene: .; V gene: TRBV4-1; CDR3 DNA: TGCGCCAGCAGCCAAGATGGGGGAGACGGTTCACCCCTCCACTTT; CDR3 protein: CASSQDGGDGSPLHF
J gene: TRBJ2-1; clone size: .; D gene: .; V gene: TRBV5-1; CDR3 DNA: TGCGCCAGCAGCTTGGAGACAGAGGTCGGCCAGCAGTTCTTC; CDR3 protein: CASSLETEVGQQFF
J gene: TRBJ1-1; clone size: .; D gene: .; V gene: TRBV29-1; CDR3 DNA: TGCAGCGTTGAGGTCAGAAGACTTGAAGCTTTCTTT; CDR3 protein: CSVEVRRLEAFF
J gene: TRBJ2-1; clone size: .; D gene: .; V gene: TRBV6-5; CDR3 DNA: TGTGCCAGCAGTTACTCCGGGGGCAGGTACAATGAGCAGTTCTTC; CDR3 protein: CASSYSGGRYNEQFF
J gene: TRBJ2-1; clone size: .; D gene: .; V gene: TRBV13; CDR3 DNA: TGTGCCAGCAGCCTCCGGGAGGAGCAGTTCTTC; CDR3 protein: CASSLREEQFF
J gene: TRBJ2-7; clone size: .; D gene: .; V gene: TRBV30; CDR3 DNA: TGTGCCTGGATGCAGTCCTACGAGCAGTACTTC; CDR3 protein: CAWMQSYEQYF
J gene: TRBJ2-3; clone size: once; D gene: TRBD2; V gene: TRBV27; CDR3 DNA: TGTGCCAGCAGTCCTTTAGCGGGGGGGCGCACAGATACGCAGTATTTT; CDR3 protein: CASSPLAGGRTDTQYF